The rows below give T cell receptor beta chains drawn from one sample of a study of post-analysis software for immune sequencing data. One entry per CDR3 protein, called by TCRdb with MiXCR from the PCR reads. Of around 710,000 distinct CDR3 sequences detected, about half appear once; the ten largest clones hold approximately 4.4%. The sequenced sample consisted of blood. Source of these receptors: a girl aged 10-17 years with multiple sclerosis. Both conserved end residues are part of each CDR3. D genes are given only for firm matches. The size entry is marked missing in some rows and otherwise reads once, few, many or a size class.

>TRBV6-2/TRBV6-3|NA|TRBJ2-7|TRBD2
TGTGCCAGCAGTTACAAGCGGGGCGCCTACGAGCAGTACTTC
CASSYKRGAYEQYF
>TRBV5-1|NA|TRBJ2-1|NA
TGCGCCAGCAGCTTGGGGGGGTTTGCGAATTCCATGGCCCTACACGAGCAGTTCTTC
CASSLGGFANSMALHEQFF
>TRBV21-1|few|TRBJ2-3|NA
TGTGCCAGCAGCAAAGACGCCTCCCCCACAGATACGCAGTATTTT
CASSKDASPTDTQYF
>TRBV20-1|NA|TRBJ2-1|TRBD2
TGCAGTGCTAGGTATGCGGGAGATATCAATGAGCAGTTCTTC
CSARYAGDINEQFF
>TRBV7-9|NA|TRBJ1-2|TRBD1
TGTGCCAGCAGCTCCCGGACAGGGAAGTATGGCTACACCTTC
CASSSRTGKYGYTF
>TRBV7-9|NA|TRBJ2-5|TRBD2
TGTGCCAGCAGCCTAAGACTAGCGGGAGCGGGAGAGACCCAGTACTTC
CASSLRLAGAGETQYF
>TRBV18|NA|TRBJ2-3|TRBD2
TGTGCCAGCTCACCACTGCCCGGGACTAGCGGGAGGGGTATGGAGTATTTT
CASSPLPGTSGRGMEYF
>TRBV27|once|TRBJ2-5|TRBD2
TGTGCCAGCAGGCCAGGACTAGCGGGAGCGGGAGGGACCCAGTACTTC
CASRPGLAGAGGTQYF
>TRBV3-1|NA|TRBJ2-7|TRBD2
TGTGTCAGCAGCCAAGTCCCGGGAGGCCCTACCTACGAGCAGTACTTC
CVSSQVPGGPTYEQYF
>TRBV4-2|once|TRBJ2-2|TRBD2
TGTGCCAGCAGCCAAGATGGGGCTAGCGGAGCCGGGGAGCTGTTTTTT
CASSQDGASGAGELFF
>TRBV29-1|NA|TRBJ2-1|TRBD1
TGCAGCGCGGGACAGAGGTCGAACAATGAGCAGTTCTTC
CSAGQRSNNEQFF
>TRBV29-1|NA|TRBJ2-1|TRBD1
TGCAGCGTAGCATACAGGGGCTCTCTAGGCAATGAGCAGTTCTTC
CSVAYRGSLGNEQFF
>TRBV20-1|NA|TRBJ2-5|TRBD2
TGCAGTGCCCCGGCTAAGAGATCGGGAGGTGGAGAGACCCAGTACTTC
CSAPAKRSGGGETQYF
>TRBV20-1|NA|TRBJ2-1|NA
TGCAGTGCTAGATGGATCAACCGGGAAGTCCAGTTCTTC
CSARWINREVQFF
>TRBV15|NA|TRBJ1-1|TRBD1
TGTGCCACCAGCAGAGAGTACAGGGGGGAGAACACTGAAGCTTTCTTT
CATSREYRGENTEAFF
>TRBV12-3/TRBV12-4|NA|TRBJ2-1|TRBD2
TGTGCCAGCAGCCAGACTAGCGGGTTTTACAATGAGCAGTTCTTC
CASSQTSGFYNEQFF
>TRBV27|once|TRBJ2-7|NA
TGTGCCAGCAGTTTACTCGGGACGAGCTCCTACGAGCAGTACTTC
CASSLLGTSSYEQYF
>TRBV7-9|NA|TRBJ2-5|NA
TGTGCCAGCAGCCCAAGCGAGGGCCAGTACTTC
CASSPSEGQYF
>TRBV29-1|NA|TRBJ1-5|NA
TGCAGCGTTCGGGATAGCAATCAGCCCCAGCATTTT
CSVRDSNQPQHF
>TRBV20-1|NA|TRBJ2-7|TRBD2
TGCAGTGCCCGTAGCGGGATCGTACCCTACGAGCAGTACTTC
CSARSGIVPYEQYF
>TRBV12-3/TRBV12-4|NA|TRBJ2-7|NA
TGTGCCAGCTCCGAGGGCTACTACGAGCAGTACTTC
CASSEGYYEQYF
>TRBV6-2/TRBV6-3|NA|TRBJ2-5|TRBD2
TGTGCCAGCAGTTACCCACCGCGGGCGCGGGGGCAGTACTTC
CASSYPPRARGQYF
>TRBV20-1|NA|TRBJ2-4|NA
TGCAGTGCTAGAGATCACAGTCAAGGCCCGGACATTCAGTACTTC
CSARDHSQGPDIQYF
>TRBV20-1|NA|TRBJ2-7|TRBD2
TGCAGTGCTAGAGGCCTCTCTAGCGGCCCCTACGAGCAGTACTTC
CSARGLSSGPYEQYF
>TRBV27|few|TRBJ2-5|NA
TGTGCCAGCAGTTCCCGGGACCACGGACGTGAGACCCAGTACTTC
CASSSRDHGRETQYF
>TRBV27|few|TRBJ2-7|TRBD1
TGTGCCAGCACACCGGACAGGGGGCCCCCGTTTGGTGAGCAGTACTTC
CASTPDRGPPFGEQYF
>TRBV7-8|NA|TRBJ2-5|TRBD2
TGTGCCAGCAGCCTAACCAGACTAGCGGGAGCGGGGGAGCAGTACTTC
CASSLTRLAGAGEQYF
>TRBV20-1|once|TRBJ2-5|NA
TGCAGTGCCACCTTCCTCGGGAACCATCCGAAAGAGACCCAGTACTTC
CSATFLGNHPKETQYF
>TRBV7-2|NA|TRBJ2-1|NA
TGTGCCAGCAGCTTAGTACTAGAACCATACAATGAGCAGTTCTTC
CASSLVLEPYNEQFF
>TRBV6-1|NA|TRBJ1-2|NA
TGTGCCAGCTTAAACCTCAGGGGCCACTATGGCTACACCTTC
CASLNLRGHYGYTF
>TRBV19|NA|TRBJ2-3|NA
TGTGCCAGTAGTATATCGGTAGCCCCAGGAGATACGCAGTATTTT
CASSISVAPGDTQYF
>TRBV27|NA|TRBJ1-5|NA
TGTGCCAGCAGTTTTTCAGCCCACAATCAGCCCCAGCATTTT
CASSFSAHNQPQHF
>TRBV29-1|NA|TRBJ2-5|TRBD2
TGCAGCGGGGATGGACTAGCCCCAGAGACCCAGTACTTC
CSGDGLAPETQYF
>TRBV25-1|few|TRBJ2-1|NA
TGTGCCAGCAGTCTCACCTGGGGCAATGAGCAGTTCTTC
CASSLTWGNEQFF
>TRBV29-1|NA|TRBJ1-1|NA
TGCAGCGTTGAAGGGGAGGGAGCTGCGAACACTGAAGCTTTCTTT
CSVEGEGAANTEAFF
>TRBV5-6|NA|TRBJ2-3|NA
TGTGCCAGCAGCTTGGAAACCTCGACCAGAAGTACAGATACGCAGTATTTT
CASSLETSTRSTDTQYF
>TRBV5-6|few|TRBJ2-5|TRBD2
TGTGCCAGCAGTAATGATAGGGGACTAGCGGCAAAAGAGACCCAGTACTTC
CASSNDRGLAAKETQYF
>TRBV20-1|NA|TRBJ2-4|NA
TGCAGTGCTATCCCGGACGGAATAGCCAAAAACATTCGGTACTTC
CSAIPDGIAKNIRYF